This T cell receptor (beta chain) stems from a study of shared clonotypes between healthy human individuals. TCRdb's copy holds only in-frame clones and misses some; the assay was immunoSEQ multiplex PCR. The data show roughly 1,500,000 clones, around 98.5% seen once. Sequenced material: naive CD4+ T cells sorted from blood. Described subset: CD45RA+ positively selected. This TCR came from a man under 40 in good health.

CDR3 in DNA: TGTGCCAGCAGTTTCGGGACAGAAGAGACCCAGTACTTC. Translated: CASSFGTEETQYF. The V gene is TRBV28, the J gene TRBJ2-5; 7 bases match TRBD1. This CDR3 spans 13 amino acids. After removal of 3 bases from V and 3 bases from J, the junction contained 1 base not matched to a gene. In germline, CDR1 is MDHEN, CDR2 SYDVKM.